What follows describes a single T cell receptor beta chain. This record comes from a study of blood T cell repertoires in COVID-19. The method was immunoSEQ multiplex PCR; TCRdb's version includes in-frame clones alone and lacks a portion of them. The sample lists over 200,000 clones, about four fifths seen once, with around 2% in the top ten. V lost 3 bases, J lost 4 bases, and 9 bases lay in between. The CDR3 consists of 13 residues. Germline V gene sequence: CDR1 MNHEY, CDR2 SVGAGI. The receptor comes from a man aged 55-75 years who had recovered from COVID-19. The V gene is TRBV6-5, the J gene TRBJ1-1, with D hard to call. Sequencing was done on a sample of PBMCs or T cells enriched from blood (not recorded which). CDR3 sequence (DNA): TGTGCCAGCAGTTATGGAGGAGTCACTGAAGCTTTCTTT. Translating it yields CASSYGGVTEAFF.